These 6 T cell receptor beta chains came from one sample sequenced in a study of T cell responses to AZD1222 COVID-19 vaccine. Assay used: immunoSEQ multiplex PCR; TCRdb lists only in-frame clones, some missing. Among roughly 150,000 clones listed, about nine tenths were seen once. Specimen: peripheral blood, collected 28 days after the second AZD1222 dose. These receptors came from an adult who received the AZD1222 COVID-19 vaccine.

The J gene is TRBJ2-7, the V gene TRBV6-5; D uncertain. V was cut by 6 bases and J by 6 bases, with 9 bases left in between. CDR1 MNHEY and CDR2 SVGAGI come from the germline V gene. CDR3 length: 11 amino acids. The CDR3 region is CASSQHSEQYF. The CDR3 DNA reads TGTGCCAGCAGCCAACACTCCGAGCAGTACTTC.

The chain links TRBV24-1 to TRBJ2-3; 7 bases align to TRBD2. The CDR3 runs to 17 residues. V lost 1 base, J lost 0 bases, and 6 bases stayed unmatched. CDR1 KGHDR and CDR2 SFDVKD come from the germline V gene. The CDR3 sequence is CATSDLRPSGSTDTQYF. DNA of the CDR3: TGTGCCACCAGTGATTTACGGCCTAGCGGAAGCACAGATACGCAGTATTTT.

This chain joins TRBV5-1 and TRBJ2-7; weak D call: TRBD2 (6 bases). Germline V gives CDR1 SGHRS, CDR2 YFSETQ. The CDR3 runs to 14 residues. V was pared by 2 bases and J by 4 bases, with 13 bases between. CDR3 loop: CASSFSSVIYEQYF. CDR3 DNA sequence: TGCGCCAGCAGCTTTTCTAGCGTGATTTACGAGCAGTACTTC. Supplemented by reference TRBV5-1 and TRBJ2-7, the full variable domain reads KAGVTQTPRYLIKTRGQQVTLSCSPISGHRSVSWYQQTPGQGLQFLFEYFSETQRNKGNFPGRFSGRQFSNSRSEMNVSTLELGDSALYLCASSFSSVIYEQYFGPGTRLTVT.

The chain couples TRBV27 to TRBJ2-7, with 9 bases matching TRBD1. The CDR3 is 16 residues long. Losses at the gene ends were 3 bases for V and 7 bases for J; bases not matched to a gene: 13. Per germline, CDR1 MNHEY and CDR2 SMNVEV (reference sequence). In nucleotides, the CDR3 is TGTGCCAGCAGTTTGGGTGGCCTAAGCGGGACAGGGGAGCAGTACTTC. Amino acid sequence: CASSLGGLSGTGEQYF.

This chain connects TRBV7-2 to TRBJ2-5, with D possibly TRBD2 on 6 matching bases. CDR1 SGHTA and CDR2 FQGNSA come from the germline V gene. V was trimmed by 1 base and J by 9 bases, leaving 15 bases between them. The CDR3 runs to 14 residues. CDR3 DNA: TGTGCCAGCAGCTTAGATGTCTCGACGGGGGCCCAGTACTTC. As protein: CASSLDVSTGAQYF.

This CDR3 is CASSVKGANTEAFF. The CDR3 DNA follows: TGTGCCAGCAGCGTAAAGGGGGCGAACACTGAAGCTTTCTTT. The chain recombines TRBV9 with TRBJ1-1; 7 positions agree with TRBD1. CDR1 is SGDLS, CDR2 YYNGEE, per germline. V lost 1 base, J lost 1 base, and 1 base stayed unmatched. This CDR3 comprises 14 residues. Based on the CDR3 plus reference TRBV9 and TRBJ1-1, the full variable domain is DSGVTQTPKHLITATGQRVTLRCSPRSGDLSVYWYQQSLDQGLQFLIQYYNGEERAKGNILERFSAQQFPDLHSELNLSSLELGDSALYFCASSVKGANTEAFFGQGTRLTVV.